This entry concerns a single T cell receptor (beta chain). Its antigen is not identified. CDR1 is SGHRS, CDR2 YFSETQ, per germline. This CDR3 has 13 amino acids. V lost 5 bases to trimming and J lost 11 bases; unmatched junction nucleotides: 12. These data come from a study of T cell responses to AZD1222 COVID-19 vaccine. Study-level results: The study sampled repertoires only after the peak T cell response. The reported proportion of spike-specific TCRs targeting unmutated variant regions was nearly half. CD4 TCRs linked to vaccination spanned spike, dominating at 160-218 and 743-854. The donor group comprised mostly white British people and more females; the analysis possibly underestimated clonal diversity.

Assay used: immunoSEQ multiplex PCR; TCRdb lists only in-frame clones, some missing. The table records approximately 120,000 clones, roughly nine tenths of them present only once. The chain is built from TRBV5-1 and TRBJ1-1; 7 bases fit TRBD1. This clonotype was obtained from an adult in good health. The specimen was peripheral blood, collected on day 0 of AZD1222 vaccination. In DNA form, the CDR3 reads TGCGCCAGCAGTTTCCTTACAGGGGATCGGGCTTTCTTT. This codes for CASSFLTGDRAFF.